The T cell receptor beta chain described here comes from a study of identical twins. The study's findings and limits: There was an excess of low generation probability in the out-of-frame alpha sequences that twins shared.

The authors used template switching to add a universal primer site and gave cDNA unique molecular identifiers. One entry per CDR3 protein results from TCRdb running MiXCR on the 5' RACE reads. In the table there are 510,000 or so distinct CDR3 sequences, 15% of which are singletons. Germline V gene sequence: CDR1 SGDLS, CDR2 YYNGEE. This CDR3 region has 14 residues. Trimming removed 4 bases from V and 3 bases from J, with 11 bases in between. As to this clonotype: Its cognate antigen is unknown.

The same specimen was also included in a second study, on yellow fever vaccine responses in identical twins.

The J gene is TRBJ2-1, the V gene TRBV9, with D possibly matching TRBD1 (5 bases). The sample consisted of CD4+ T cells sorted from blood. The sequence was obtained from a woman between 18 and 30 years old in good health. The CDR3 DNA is TGTGCCAGCAGCTCCTGGGGCAACTACAATGAGCAGTTCTTC. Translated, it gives CASSSWGNYNEQFF.